A selection of T cell receptor beta chains follows, all from one sample in a study of T cells after somatic rescue of genetic block. Only in-frame clones appear in the TCRdb table, and some are missing; sequencing was by immunoSEQ multiplex PCR. The data hold fewer than 150,000 clones, with about 90% observed a single time. The material sequenced was peripheral blood mononuclear cells (PBMCs). The receptors were sampled from a woman under 30. Each CDR3 is given with its conserved first and last residue. The D gene is left open where the match is weak. Part of the rows lack a size; the others show once, few, many or a class for expanded clones.

>-|-|TRBV27|TRBJ1-2
TGTGCCAGCAGTACCCACAGAAATCCTAACTATGGCTACACCTTC
CASSTHRNPNYGYTF
>TRBD2|-|TRBV11-3|TRBJ2-1
TGTGCCAGCAGTTGGGAGGGCGGGGGGCTTCAGTTCTTC
CASSWEGGGLQFF
>-|-|TRBV15|TRBJ2-7
TGTGCCACCAGCACGACAGCGACTTTCTCCTACGAGCAGTACTTC
CATSTTATFSYEQYF
>-|-|TRBV6-1|TRBJ2-7
TGTGCCAGCAGATTGACCGGGGCCTACGAGCAGTACTTC
CASRLTGAYEQYF
>TRBD1|-|TRBV18|TRBJ2-7
TGTGCCAGCTCACCCCGGACAGGGATCCCCTACGAGCAGTACTTC
CASSPRTGIPYEQYF
>TRBD1|once|TRBV9|TRBJ1-2
TGTGCCAGCAGCGCGACAGGGATGATGTATGGCTACACCTTC
CASSATGMMYGYTF
>-|-|TRBV6-5|TRBJ2-7
TGTGCCAGCAGTTATCCGGGACACTACGAGCAGTACTTC
CASSYPGHYEQYF
>-|-|TRBV30|TRBJ1-4
TGTGCCTGGAAGGGGGGGTCTCGACAACTGTTTTTT
CAWKGGSRQLFF
>-|-|TRBV2|TRBJ2-5
TGTGCCAGCAGTGGGAAGCTGCACATGTACCAAGAGACCCAGTACTTC
CASSGKLHMYQETQYF
>-|once|TRBV2|TRBJ1-2
TGTGCCAGCAGGGTACAGGGAGGTGGCTACACCTTC
CASRVQGGGYTF
>TRBD1|-|TRBV28|TRBJ1-2
TGTGCCAGCAGTTATCAGGGGGGGGCTAACTATGGCTACACCTTC
CASSYQGGANYGYTF
>TRBD2|-|TRBV9|TRBJ2-2
TGTGCCAGCAGCGTAGAAGCGGGGGAAAACACCGGGGAGCTGTTTTTT
CASSVEAGENTGELFF
>TRBD1|-|TRBV4-2|TRBJ1-5
TGTGCCAGCAGCTGGGACAGCCTAAATCAGCCCCAGCATTTT
CASSWDSLNQPQHF
>TRBD1|once|TRBV7-9|TRBJ1-2
TGTGCCAGCAGCTTAGTGGGACAGGATGTCTATGGCTACACCTTC
CASSLVGQDVYGYTF
>-|-|TRBV18|TRBJ2-5
TGTGCCAGCTCACCAGGTGGGGAAGAGACCCAGTACTTC
CASSPGGEETQYF
>TRBD1|once|TRBV7-6|TRBJ1-1
TGTGCCAGCCAGGTGGGGACAGGGAAGAACACTGAAGCTTTCTTT
CASQVGTGKNTEAFF
>TRBD2|-|TRBV9|TRBJ2-1
TGTGCCAGCAGCGTAGGTTCGGGGGGAAGGAATGAGCAGTTCTTC
CASSVGSGGRNEQFF
>-|once|TRBV7-7|TRBJ1-4
TGTGCCAGCAGCTCGGGGGGGGGAGAAAAACTGTTTTTT
CASSSGGGEKLFF
>-|-|TRBV5-1|TRBJ2-6
TGCGCCAGCAGACCGGACACCTCTGGGGCCAACGTCCTGACTTTC
CASRPDTSGANVLTF
>TRBD1|-|TRBV19|TRBJ1-6
TGTGCCAGTAGTACTCTCCCGGGACAGAAAAGGCCCTATAATTCACCCCTCCACTTT
CASSTLPGQKRPYNSPLHF
>-|-|TRBV19|TRBJ2-3
TGTGCCAGTAGTAGACTGGGGGTAGCGGACCGCACAGATACGCAGTATTTT
CASSRLGVADRTDTQYF
>-|-|TRBV5-1|TRBJ2-4
TGCGCCAGCAGCCCCGGGACGCCCAAAAACATTCAGTACTTC
CASSPGTPKNIQYF
>-|-|TRBV19|TRBJ1-4
TGTGCCAGTAGTATATGGGCAACTAATGAAAAACTGTTTTTT
CASSIWATNEKLFF
>TRBD2|-|TRBV10-3|TRBJ2-7
TGTGCCACCCTCAGTAGCGGGGGGGCCCGCGAGCAGTACTTC
CATLSSGGAREQYF
>-|-|TRBV14|TRBJ2-7
TGTGCCAGCAGCCCCCGGACACATTCCTACGAGCAGTACTTC
CASSPRTHSYEQYF
>-|-|TRBV7-2|TRBJ1-6
TGTGCCAGCAGCTCCCGCGGGAAGGGATCACCCCTCCACTTT
CASSSRGKGSPLHF